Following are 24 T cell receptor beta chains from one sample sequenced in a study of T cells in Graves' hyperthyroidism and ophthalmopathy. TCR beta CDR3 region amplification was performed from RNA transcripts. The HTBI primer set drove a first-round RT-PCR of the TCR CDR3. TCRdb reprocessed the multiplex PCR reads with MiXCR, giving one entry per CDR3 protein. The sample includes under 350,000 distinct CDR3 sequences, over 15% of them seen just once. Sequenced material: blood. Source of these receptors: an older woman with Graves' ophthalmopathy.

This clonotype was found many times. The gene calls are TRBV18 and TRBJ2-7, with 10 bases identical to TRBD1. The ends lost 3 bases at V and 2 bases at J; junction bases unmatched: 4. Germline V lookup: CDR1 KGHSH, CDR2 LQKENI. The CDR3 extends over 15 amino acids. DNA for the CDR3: TGTGCCAGCTCACCCGGACAGGGGGATACCTACGAGCAGTACTTC. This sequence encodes CASSPGQGDTYEQYF.

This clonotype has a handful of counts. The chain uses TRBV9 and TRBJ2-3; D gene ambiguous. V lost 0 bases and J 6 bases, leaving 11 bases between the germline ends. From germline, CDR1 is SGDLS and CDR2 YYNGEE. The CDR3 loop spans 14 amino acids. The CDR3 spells CASSVGPSADTQYF. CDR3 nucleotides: TGTGCCAGCAGCGTAGGCCCAAGCGCGGATACGCAGTATTTT.

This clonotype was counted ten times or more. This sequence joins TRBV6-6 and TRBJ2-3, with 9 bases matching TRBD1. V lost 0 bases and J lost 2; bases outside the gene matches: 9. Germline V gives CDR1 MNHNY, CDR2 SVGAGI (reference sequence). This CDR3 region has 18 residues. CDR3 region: CASSYSIRTGGFTDTQYF. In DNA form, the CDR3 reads TGTGCCAGCAGTTACTCGATAAGAACAGGGGGCTTCACAGATACGCAGTATTTT.

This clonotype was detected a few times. The CDR3, as DNA: TGTGCCAGCAGTCCAGTAATGGGCACTGAAGCTTTCTTT. It is translated as CASSPVMGTEAFF. This chain connects TRBV6-4 to TRBJ1-1; no definite D call. Germline assignment: CDR1 MRHNA and CDR2 SNTAGT. This CDR3 has 13 amino acids. Trimming left V 5 bases short and J 4 bases short, with 11 bases between.

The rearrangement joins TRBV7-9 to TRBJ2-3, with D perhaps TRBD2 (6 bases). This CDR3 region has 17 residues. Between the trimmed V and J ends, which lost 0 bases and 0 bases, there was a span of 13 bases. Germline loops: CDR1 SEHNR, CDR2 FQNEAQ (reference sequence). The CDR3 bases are TGTGCCAGCAGCTTAGCTCCCTTGAGCGGGAGCACAGATACGCAGTATTTT. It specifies CASSLAPLSGSTDTQYF.

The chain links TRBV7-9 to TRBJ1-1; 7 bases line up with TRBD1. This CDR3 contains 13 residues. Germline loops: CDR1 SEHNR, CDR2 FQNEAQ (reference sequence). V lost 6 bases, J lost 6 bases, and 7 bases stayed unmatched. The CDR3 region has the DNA TGTGCCAGCAGTTACGGACAGGCCGCTGAAGCTTTCTTT. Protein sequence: CASSYGQAAEAFF. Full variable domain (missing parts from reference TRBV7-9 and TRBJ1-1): DTGVSQNPRHKITKRGQNVTFRCDPISEHNRLYWYRQTLGQGPEFLTYFQNEAQLEKSRLLSDRFSAERPKGSFSTLEIQRTEQGDSAMYLCASSYGQAAEAFFGQGTRLTVV.

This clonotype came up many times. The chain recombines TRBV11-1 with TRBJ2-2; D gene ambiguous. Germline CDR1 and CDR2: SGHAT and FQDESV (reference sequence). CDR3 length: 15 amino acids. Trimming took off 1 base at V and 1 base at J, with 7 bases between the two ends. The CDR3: CASSLDGVNTGELFF. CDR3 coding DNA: TGTGCCAGCAGCTTAGATGGCGTGAACACCGGGGAGCTGTTTTTT.

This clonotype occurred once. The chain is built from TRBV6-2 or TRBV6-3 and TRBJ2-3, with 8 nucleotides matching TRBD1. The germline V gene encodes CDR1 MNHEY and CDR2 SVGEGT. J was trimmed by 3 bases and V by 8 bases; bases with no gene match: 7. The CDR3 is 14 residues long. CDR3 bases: TGTGCCAGCCGCTACAGGGGGGTAACAGATACGCAGTATTTT. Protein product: CASRYRGVTDTQYF.

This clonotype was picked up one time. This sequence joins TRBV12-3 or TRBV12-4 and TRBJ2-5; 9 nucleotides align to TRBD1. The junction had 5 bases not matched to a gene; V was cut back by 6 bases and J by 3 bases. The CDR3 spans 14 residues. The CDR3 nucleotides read TGTGCCAGCAGGCCGGGACAGGGAAAAGAGACCCAGTACTTC. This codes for CASRPGQGKETQYF.

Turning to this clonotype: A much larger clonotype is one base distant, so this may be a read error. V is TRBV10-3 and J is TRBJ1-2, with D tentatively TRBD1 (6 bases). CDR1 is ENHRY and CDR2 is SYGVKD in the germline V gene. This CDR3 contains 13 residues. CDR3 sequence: CAVSAQGNYGYTF. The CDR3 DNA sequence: TGTGCCGTCAGTGCACAGGGTAACTATGGCTACACCTTC.

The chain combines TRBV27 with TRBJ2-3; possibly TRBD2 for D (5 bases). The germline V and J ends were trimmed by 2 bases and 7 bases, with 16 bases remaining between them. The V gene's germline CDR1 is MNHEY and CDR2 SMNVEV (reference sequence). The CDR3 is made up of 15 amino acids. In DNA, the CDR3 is TGTGCCAGCAGTTTAATAGGGCAGAGGGCGAATACGCAGTATTTT. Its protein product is CASSLIGQRANTQYF.

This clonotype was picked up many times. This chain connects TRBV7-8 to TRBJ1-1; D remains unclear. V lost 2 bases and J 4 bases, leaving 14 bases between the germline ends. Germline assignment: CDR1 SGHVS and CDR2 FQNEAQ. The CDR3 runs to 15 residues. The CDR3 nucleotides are TGTGCCAGCAGCTTACAGGTCCGGACGGGCACTGAAGCTTTCTTT. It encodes CASSLQVRTGTEAFF.

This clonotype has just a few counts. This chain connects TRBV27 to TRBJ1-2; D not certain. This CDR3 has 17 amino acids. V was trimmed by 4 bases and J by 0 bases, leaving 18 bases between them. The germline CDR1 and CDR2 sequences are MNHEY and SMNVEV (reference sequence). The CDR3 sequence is CASSSTTGLIPNYGYTF. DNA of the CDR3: TGTGCCAGCAGTTCCACCACCGGCCTGATCCCTAACTATGGCTACACCTTC.

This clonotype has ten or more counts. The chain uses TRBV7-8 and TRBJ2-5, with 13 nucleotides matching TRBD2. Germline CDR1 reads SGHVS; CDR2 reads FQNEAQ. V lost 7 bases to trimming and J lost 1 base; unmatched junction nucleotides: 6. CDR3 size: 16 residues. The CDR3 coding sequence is TGTGCCAGCATCCGCGGACTAGCGGGAGCCCAAGAGACCCAGTACTTC. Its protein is CASIRGLAGAQETQYF.

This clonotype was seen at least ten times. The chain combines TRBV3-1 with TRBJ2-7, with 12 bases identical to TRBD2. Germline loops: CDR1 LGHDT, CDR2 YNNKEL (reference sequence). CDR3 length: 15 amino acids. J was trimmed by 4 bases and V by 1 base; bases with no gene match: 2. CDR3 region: CASSQVTSGRYEQYF. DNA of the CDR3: TGTGCCAGCAGCCAAGTGACTAGCGGGAGATACGAGCAGTACTTC.

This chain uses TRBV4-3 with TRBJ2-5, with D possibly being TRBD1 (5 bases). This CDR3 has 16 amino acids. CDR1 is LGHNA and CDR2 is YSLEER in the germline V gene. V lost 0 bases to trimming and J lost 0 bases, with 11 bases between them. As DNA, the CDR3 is TGCGCCAGCAGCCAAGATCGCCAGGGATACCAAGAGACCCAGTACTTC. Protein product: CASSQDRQGYQETQYF.

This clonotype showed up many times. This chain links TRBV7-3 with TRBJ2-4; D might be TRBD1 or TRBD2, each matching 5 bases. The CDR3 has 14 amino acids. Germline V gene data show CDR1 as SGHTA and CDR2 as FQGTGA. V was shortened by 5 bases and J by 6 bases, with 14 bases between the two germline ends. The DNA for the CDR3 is TGTGCCAGCAGCGCAGGGACCTCGTCAAACATTCAGTACTTC. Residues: CASSAGTSSNIQYF.

The CDR3 DNA is TGCAGTGCCGCGGCGCTGGGACAGGGAAACTATGGCTACACCTTC. It encodes CSAAALGQGNYGYTF. The genes are TRBV20-1 and TRBJ1-2; 9 bases map to TRBD1. Germline assignment: CDR1 DFQATT and CDR2 SNEGSKA (reference sequence). Losses at the gene ends were 6 bases for V and 2 bases for J; bases not matched to a gene: 10. The CDR3 sequence is 15 residues long.

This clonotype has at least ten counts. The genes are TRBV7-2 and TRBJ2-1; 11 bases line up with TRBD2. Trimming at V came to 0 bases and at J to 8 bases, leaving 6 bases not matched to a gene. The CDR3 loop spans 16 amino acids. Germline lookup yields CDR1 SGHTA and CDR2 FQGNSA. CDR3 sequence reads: CASSLASGGAGYEQFF. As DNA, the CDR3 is TGTGCCAGCAGCTTAGCTAGCGGGGGGGCTGGTTATGAGCAGTTCTTC.

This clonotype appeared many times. CDR3 in amino acids: CASSYRGSPLHF. The CDR3 nucleotides read TGTGCCAGCAGCTACAGGGGTTCACCCCTCCACTTT. V gene TRBV7-8 combines with J gene TRBJ1-6; 7 nucleotides match TRBD1. The CDR3 contains 12 residues. Unmatched junction bases numbered 0, after V lost 4 bases and J lost 9 bases. Germline V gives CDR1 SGHVS, CDR2 FQNEAQ.

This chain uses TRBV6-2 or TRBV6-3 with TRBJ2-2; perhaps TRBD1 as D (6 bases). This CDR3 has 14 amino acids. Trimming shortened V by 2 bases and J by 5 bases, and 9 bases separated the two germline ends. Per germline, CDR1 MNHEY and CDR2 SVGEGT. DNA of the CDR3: TGTGCCAGCAGTTACGTGGGGACAACCGGGGAGCTGTTTTTT. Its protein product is CASSYVGTTGELFF.

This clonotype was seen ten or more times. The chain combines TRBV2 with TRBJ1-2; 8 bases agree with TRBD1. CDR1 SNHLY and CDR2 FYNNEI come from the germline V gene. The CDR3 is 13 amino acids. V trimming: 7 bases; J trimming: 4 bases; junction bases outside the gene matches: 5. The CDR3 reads CASTLTGGYGYTF. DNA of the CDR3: TGTGCCAGCACCTTAACAGGGGGCTATGGCTACACCTTC.

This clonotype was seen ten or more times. In DNA, the CDR3 is TGTGCCAGCAGCTTGGTGGCTAGGGCAGATGGTGGCTACACCTTC. Amino acid sequence: CASSLVARADGGYTF. This chain links TRBV5-6 with TRBJ1-2; D ambiguous. V lost 0 bases to trimming and J lost 7 bases, with 16 bases between them. The length of the CDR3 is 15 residues. Germline V gene lookup returns CDR1 SGHDT and CDR2 YYEEEE.

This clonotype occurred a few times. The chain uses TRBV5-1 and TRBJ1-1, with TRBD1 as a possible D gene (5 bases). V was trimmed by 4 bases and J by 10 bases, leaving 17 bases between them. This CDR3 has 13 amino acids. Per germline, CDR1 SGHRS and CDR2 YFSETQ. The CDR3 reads CASSTDRSALAFF. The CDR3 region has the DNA TGCGCCAGCAGCACTGACAGATCCGCCCTAGCTTTCTTT.